The T cell receptor beta chain described here comes from a study of blood T cell repertoires in COVID-19. Across the study: Specimens from acute and convalescent COVID-19 originated in the United States, Italy and Spain. PBMCs, B-cell-depleted T cells, or T cells were the source of the cDNA or gDNA that made up the material.

This CDR3 comprises 16 residues. CDR1 and CDR2 from the germline V gene are SGHVS and FNYEAQ. The junction had 9 bases not matched to a gene; V was cut back by 5 bases and J by 7 bases. As originally analysed: Estimation of nucleated cell counts relied on the amplification of reference gene primers. The method was immunoSEQ multiplex PCR; TCRdb's version includes in-frame clones alone and lacks a portion of them. For V, J and clone size, that table is used; D and trimming come from the DNA. Of tens of thousands of clones listed, approximately 85% are singletons. The chain links TRBV7-6 to TRBJ2-2, with TRBD2 matching over 11 bases. The specimen was peripheral blood. The clonotype comes from a human donor in a cohort sampled during active COVID-19. CDR3 in amino acids: CASSPNSGGAGGELFF. DNA of the CDR3: TGTGCCAGCAGCCCTAATAGCGGGGGGGCCGGCGGGGAGCTGTTTTTT. The whole variable domain, filled in from reference TRBV7-6 and TRBJ2-2, reads GAGVSQSPRYKVTKRGQDVALRCDPISGHVSLYWYRQALGQGPEFLTYFNYEAQQDKSGLPNDRFSAERPEGSISTLTIQRTEQRDSAMYRCASSPNSGGAGGELFFGEGSRLTVL.